This T cell receptor (beta chain) was sequenced during a study of T cell changes during pregnancy in multiple sclerosis. Measured with immunoSEQ multiplex PCR; TCRdb has only the in-frame clones, and not every one. The sample holds more than 55,000 clones, 90% seen once. Trimming removed 4 bases at V and 4 bases at J, with 9 bases between. Germline V lookup: CDR1 MNHNY, CDR2 SVGAGI (reference sequence). There are 13 residues in the CDR3. This sequence was found in a female donor in good health, enrolled as a control in a pregnancy study. The chain joins TRBV6-6 to TRBJ2-3; D is unresolved. Here the sequenced sample was peripheral blood, taken in the first trimester of pregnancy. The CDR3 sequence is CASSFLLADTQYF. The CDR3 DNA reads TGTGCCAGCAGTTTCCTCCTCGCAGATACGCAGTATTTT.